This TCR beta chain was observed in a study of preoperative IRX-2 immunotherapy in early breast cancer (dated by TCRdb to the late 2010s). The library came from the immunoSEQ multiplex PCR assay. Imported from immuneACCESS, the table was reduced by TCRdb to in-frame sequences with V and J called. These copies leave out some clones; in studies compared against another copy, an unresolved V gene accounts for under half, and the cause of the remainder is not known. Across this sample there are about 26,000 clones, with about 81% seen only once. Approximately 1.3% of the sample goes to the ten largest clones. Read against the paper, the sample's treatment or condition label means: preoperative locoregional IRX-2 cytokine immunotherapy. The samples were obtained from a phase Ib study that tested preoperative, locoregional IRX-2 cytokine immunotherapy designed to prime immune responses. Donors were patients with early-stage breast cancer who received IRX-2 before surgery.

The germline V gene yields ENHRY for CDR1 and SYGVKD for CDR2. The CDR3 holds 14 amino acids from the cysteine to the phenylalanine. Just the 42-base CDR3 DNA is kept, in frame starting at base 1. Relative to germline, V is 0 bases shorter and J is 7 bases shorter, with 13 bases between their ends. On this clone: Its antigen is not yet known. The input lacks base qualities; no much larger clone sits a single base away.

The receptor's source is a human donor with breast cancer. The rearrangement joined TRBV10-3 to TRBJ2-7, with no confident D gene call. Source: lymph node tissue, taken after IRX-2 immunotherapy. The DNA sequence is TGTGCCATCAGTGAGTCGATGGGGATTAGAGAGCAGTACTTC. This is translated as CAISESMGIREQYF.